Following are 21 T cell receptor beta chains from one sample sequenced in a study of blood T cells in healthy people across ages. Sample-barcoded 5' priming and a J-beta primer mix drove a second PCR of roughly 6 to 12 cycles. TCRdb fed the 5' RACE reads into MiXCR, producing one record per CDR3 protein. The sample records some 1.8 million distinct CDR3 sequences, 39% being singletons. Sequenced input: blood. Receptors were obtained from a human donor in good health.

The sample holds a few counts of this clonotype. V usage is TRBV7-2 and J usage is TRBJ1-2, with 8 bases identical to TRBD1. V shed 6 bases, J shed 7 bases, and the junction held 10 bases outside the gene matches. CDR3 length: 14 amino acids. The germline gives CDR1 SGHTA, CDR2 FQGNSA. Written as DNA, the CDR3 is TGTGCCAGCAGTCCCGGGACAGGTGTACGTGGCTACACCTTC. This codes for CASSPGTGVRGYTF.

The chain recombines TRBV2 with TRBJ2-3; D ambiguous. Germline assignment: CDR1 SNHLY and CDR2 FYNNEI. The CDR3 covers 14 residues. The V end was cut by 3 bases, the J end by 2 bases, with 9 bases between. The CDR3 DNA sequence: TGTGCCAGCAGTGAGAACGGTGTCACAGATACGCAGTATTTT. Its protein is CASSENGVTDTQYF. The whole variable domain, remainder taken from reference TRBV2 and TRBJ2-3, is EPEVTQTPSHQVTQMGQEVILRCVPISNHLYFYWYRQILGQKVEFLVSFYNNEISEKSEIFDDQFSVERPDGSNFTLKIRSTKLEDSAMYFCASSENGVTDTQYFGPGTRLTVL.

DNA of the CDR3: TGTGCCACCAGTGGGCGGCTAGGCCCAGAGACCCAGTACTTC. Translated: CATSGRLGPETQYF. The genes are TRBV24-1 and TRBJ2-5; D remains ambiguous. Trimming left V 5 bases short and J 4 bases short, with 13 bases between. Germline CDR1 is KGHDR and CDR2 is SFDVKD. The CDR3 is 14 amino acids.

The rearrangement joins TRBV20-1 to TRBJ2-3; D is unclear. The germline gives CDR1 DFQATT, CDR2 SNEGSKA (reference sequence). CDR3 length equals 13 residues. V was trimmed by 5 bases and J by 4 bases, leaving 13 bases between them. The CDR3 bases are TGCAGTGCTCTCAAGAAGGGTGCAGATACGCAGTATTTT. It encodes CSALKKGADTQYF.

The chain is built from TRBV5-6 and TRBJ2-7; 8 bases align to TRBD2. V lost 3 bases to trimming and J lost 5 bases; unmatched junction nucleotides: 7. The CDR3 is 14 amino acids. In germline, CDR1 is SGHDT, CDR2 YYEEEE. The CDR3 nucleotides read TGTGCCAGCAGCTGGGGAGCGGGGGTTAACGAGCAGTACTTC. Translated, it gives CASSWGAGVNEQYF.

The J gene is TRBJ2-1, the V gene TRBV20-1; 7 positions match TRBD2. Germline V gene data show CDR1 as DFQATT and CDR2 as SNEGSKA (reference sequence). The CDR3 covers 15 residues. Losses at the gene ends were 5 bases for V and 4 bases for J; bases not matched to a gene: 11. In nucleotides, the CDR3 is TGCAGTGCTCGTTCTGCGGGGGTCTTATACAATGAGCAGTTCTTC. This sequence encodes CSARSAGVLYNEQFF.

This clonotype has a handful of counts. V is TRBV20-1 and J is TRBJ2-5, with a possible D match to TRBD1 (5 bases). This CDR3 has 13 amino acids. Germline values: CDR1 DFQATT, CDR2 SNEGSKA (reference sequence). V lost 0 bases, J lost 5 bases, and 10 bases lay in between. CDR3 sequence: CSARDSRGETQYF. The DNA for the CDR3 is TGCAGTGCTAGAGATAGTAGGGGCGAGACCCAGTACTTC.

The chain is built from TRBV20-1 and TRBJ2-1; D uncertain. The CDR3 covers 11 residues. Germline V gene data show CDR1 as DFQATT and CDR2 as SNEGSKA (reference sequence). The chain's CDR3 is CGASIGNEQFF. DNA for the CDR3: TGCGGCGCTTCCATTGGCAATGAGCAGTTCTTC.

This clonotype occurred many times. The rearrangement joins TRBV12-3 or TRBV12-4 to TRBJ2-7; D remains unclear. CDR3 size: 12 residues. Trimming left V 2 bases short and J 3 bases short, with 5 bases between. CDR3 loop: CASSLYGYEQYF. The CDR3 nucleotides are TGTGCCAGCAGTTTATACGGCTACGAGCAGTACTTC.

This clonotype has just a few counts. This sequence joins TRBV4-1 and TRBJ2-5; D possibly uses TRBD1 or TRBD2 (5 bases each). Germline CDR1 reads MGHRA; CDR2 reads YSYEKL. This CDR3 contains 16 residues. Trimming stripped 3 bases from V and 7 bases from J, with 21 bases between. CDR3 coding DNA: TGCGCCAGCAGCCATCTGGCCGGGACCCCTGAGGGGACCCAGTACTTC. Its protein product is CASSHLAGTPEGTQYF.

The sample holds a few counts of this clonotype. The genes are TRBV6-5 and TRBJ2-3; possibly TRBD2 for D (5 bases). Germline-derived CDR1 and CDR2 are MNHEY and SVGAGI. The CDR3 consists of 12 residues. Trimming cost V 4 bases and J 12 bases, with 14 bases left between them. In DNA form, the CDR3 reads TGTGCCAGCAGTTTTGGACGAGGGCAACAGTATTTT. It translates to CASSFGRGQQYF.

V is TRBV20-1 and J is TRBJ2-3; 10 bases align to TRBD2. CDR1 DFQATT and CDR2 SNEGSKA come from the germline V gene (reference sequence). The CDR3 sequence is 17 residues long. Trimming removed 0 bases from V and 4 bases from J; junction bases left unmatched: 10. In DNA, the CDR3 is TGCAGTGCTAGAGATCCGGAGAGCGGGGGGGCATCAGATACGCAGTATTTT. Translated: CSARDPESGGASDTQYF.

This clonotype is a singleton in its sample. The V gene is TRBV29-1, the J gene TRBJ2-1, with 8 nucleotides matching TRBD1. Germline assignment: CDR1 SQVTM and CDR2 ANQGSEA. The CDR3 runs to 14 residues. V lost 1 base, J lost 5 bases, and 4 bases stayed unmatched. The CDR3 spells CSVEGQGADNEQFF. DNA for the CDR3: TGCAGCGTTGAAGGTCAGGGGGCCGACAATGAGCAGTTCTTC.

This clonotype was seen only a few times. The rearrangement joins TRBV29-1 to TRBJ1-2, with D perhaps matching TRBD1 (5 bases). Germline V gene lookup returns CDR1 SQVTM and CDR2 ANQGSEA. Trimming pared 4 bases from V and 4 bases from J, leaving 10 bases between. The length of the CDR3 is 12 residues. The CDR3 nucleotides read TGCAGCGTTGTCGACAGCTTCTATGGCTACACCTTC. Translating gives CSVVDSFYGYTF.

The rearrangement joins TRBV7-9 to TRBJ2-7; TRBD2 aligns across 8 bases. CDR1 SEHNR and CDR2 FQNEAQ come from the germline V gene (reference sequence). The CDR3 is made up of 16 amino acids. With 5 bases clipped from V and 4 bases from J, the junction kept 13 bases outside the gene matches. Here the CDR3 DNA reads TGTGCCAGCAGCCCAGCCCTCCACAGCGGGAGATACGAGCAGTACTTC. It is translated as CASSPALHSGRYEQYF.

This chain uses TRBV7-6 with TRBJ2-1; possibly TRBD1 for D (5 bases). CDR1 is SGHVS and CDR2 is FNYEAQ in the germline V gene. This CDR3 region has 18 residues. Trimming took 5 bases from V and 3 from J, leaving 23 bases between them. Here the CDR3 DNA reads TGTGCCAGCAGCCTCCTCGTCCAGGGAATAAGTTACTACAATGAGCAGTTCTTC. This codes for CASSLLVQGISYYNEQFF.

J is TRBJ2-3 and V is TRBV27; D gene uncertain. V was pared by 9 bases and J by 11 bases, with 21 bases between. Germline-derived CDR1 and CDR2 are MNHEY and SMNVEV (reference sequence). CDR3 length equals 13 residues. The CDR3 region has the DNA TGTGCCAGTTCACACCTATTGTCCGTACAGCAGTATTTT. Amino acids: CASSHLLSVQQYF.

The rearrangement links TRBV4-3 to TRBJ2-3; 7 nucleotides agree with TRBD2. Unmatched junction bases numbered 11, after V lost 5 bases and J lost 0 bases. The CDR3 length is 17 residues. Germline V gives CDR1 LGHNA, CDR2 YSLEER. DNA for the CDR3: TGCGCCAGCAGCTGGGACTACGGGGTCCCTAGCACAGATACGCAGTATTTT. Translation: CASSWDYGVPSTDTQYF.

The chain employs TRBV18 and TRBJ2-7, with 8 bases lining up with TRBD1. Germline V gives CDR1 KGHSH, CDR2 LQKENI. The CDR3 extends over 14 amino acids. After removal of 3 bases from V and 5 bases from J, the junction contained 6 bases not matched to a gene. In DNA form, the CDR3 reads TGTGCCAGCTCACCGACAGGGGCATGGGACGAGCAGTACTTC. Translated: CASSPTGAWDEQYF.

This clonotype occurred a few times. The V gene is TRBV5-1, the J gene TRBJ2-2; D remains ambiguous. CDR1 SGHRS and CDR2 YFSETQ come from the germline V gene. This CDR3 comprises 15 residues. Trimming removed 2 bases at V and 2 bases at J, with 10 bases between. The CDR3 DNA follows: TGCGCCAGCAGCTTTGACGGACCTAACACCGGGGAGCTGTTTTTT. It yields the protein CASSFDGPNTGELFF.

V and J are TRBV20-1 and TRBJ2-1; no reliable D call. This CDR3 is built from 13 residues. Trimming pared 5 bases from V and 2 bases from J, leaving 10 bases between. CDR1 and CDR2 (germline): DFQATT, SNEGSKA (reference sequence). The CDR3 sequence is CSAAQFTYNEQFF. The CDR3 nucleotides read TGCAGTGCTGCCCAGTTCACCTACAATGAGCAGTTCTTC.